A selection of T cell receptor beta chains follows, all from one sample in a study of T cell responses to AZD1222 COVID-19 vaccine. This table comes from immunoSEQ multiplex PCR, and its TCRdb copy is limited to in-frame clones, with some not included. In the table there are 90,000 to 150,000 clones, 87% of which are singletons. Material: peripheral blood, obtained on day 0 of AZD1222 vaccination. These receptors came from an adult in good health. The CDR3 runs from the conserved cysteine through the conserved F or W. Fields, in order: clone size, D gene, J gene, V gene, CDR3 protein, CDR3 DNA. D genes are given only for firm matches. Size is omitted from some rows. Given values are once, few, many or a class for expanded clones.

NA NA TRBJ2-5 TRBV7-3 CASSLTSREQETQYF TGTGCCAGCAGCTTAACCAGCAGGGAACAGGAGACCCAGTACTTC
few NA TRBJ1-1 TRBV10-3 CAISETRAAGEAFF TGTGCCATCAGTGAGACCAGGGCGGCTGGTGAAGCTTTCTTT
NA NA TRBJ2-1 TRBV30 CAWIGANEQFF TGTGCCTGGATAGGAGCTAATGAGCAGTTCTTC
NA NA TRBJ1-5 TRBV7-9 CASSSRTDNQPQHF TGTGCCAGCAGCTCGCGCACAGACAATCAGCCCCAGCATTTT
once NA TRBJ1-2 TRBV6-5 CASSKTENYGYTF TGTGCCAGCAGTAAAACAGAGAACTATGGCTACACCTTC
NA NA TRBJ2-1 TRBV27 CASSKRNEQFF TGTGCCAGCAGTAAGAGGAATGAGCAGTTCTTC
NA NA TRBJ2-2 TRBV14 CASSQGELKAGELFF TGTGCCAGCAGCCAAGGAGAGTTAAAGGCCGGGGAGCTGTTTTTT
NA TRBD1 TRBJ1-4 TRBV28 CASSETGFGEKLFF TGTGCCAGCAGCGAGACAGGGTTTGGGGAAAAACTGTTTTTT
NA NA TRBJ2-7 TRBV29-1 CSVETGSGSYEQYF TGCAGCGTTGAAACGGGCTCGGGCTCCTACGAGCAGTACTTC
NA NA TRBJ1-1 TRBV28 CATTTLRRIMNTEAFF TGTGCCACCACCACGCTCAGGAGGATCATGAACACTGAAGCTTTCTTT
NA NA TRBJ2-3 TRBV7-2 CASSPRVYADTQYF TGTGCCAGCAGCCCCCGAGTTTATGCAGATACGCAGTATTTT
NA TRBD1 TRBJ2-7 TRBV19 CASSTGGHSLPTKQYF TGTGCCAGTAGTACAGGGGGCCACTCTCTTCCTACGAAGCAGTACTTC
once NA TRBJ1-2 TRBV6-6 CASSPKGGNYGYTF TGTGCCAGCAGTCCCAAGGGTGGTAACTATGGCTACACCTTC
NA TRBD1 TRBJ2-6 TRBV28 CASSVTGAGANVLTF TGTGCCAGCAGTGTTACAGGGGCTGGGGCCAACGTCCTGACTTTC
NA TRBD2 TRBJ2-7 TRBV27 CASSFHRPKIVTSTSYEQYF TGTGCCAGCAGTTTCCATCGACCCAAAATAGTGACTAGCACCTCCTACGAGCAGTACTTC
NA TRBD1 TRBJ2-7 TRBV5-5 CASSWDRGTGEQYF TGTGCCAGCAGCTGGGACAGGGGGACCGGGGAGCAGTACTTC
NA TRBD1 TRBJ2-1 TRBV5-1 CASSIRQGGPYNEQFF TGCGCCAGCAGCATACGACAGGGGGGCCCTTACAATGAGCAGTTCTTC
NA TRBD2 TRBJ2-1 TRBV10-3 CAISPATSGRVNEQFF TGTGCCATCAGTCCAGCGACTAGCGGGAGGGTGAATGAGCAGTTCTTC
once NA TRBJ2-5 TRBV6-6 CASSYLDTPGETQYF TGTGCCAGCAGTTACTTGGACACCCCCGGGGAGACCCAGTACTTC
NA TRBD1 TRBJ2-5 TRBV30 CAWSVGTGAETQYF TGTGCCTGGAGTGTAGGGACAGGGGCGGAGACCCAGTACTTC
NA NA TRBJ1-5 TRBV19 CASSRGPAQPQHF TGTGCCAGTAGTCGGGGGCCCGCTCAGCCCCAGCATTTT
NA NA TRBJ2-1 TRBV7-6 CASSLSPGDPPMGQFF TGTGCCAGCAGCCTATCCCCGGGAGACCCCCCAATGGGGCAGTTCTTC
NA TRBD2 TRBJ2-1 TRBV27 CASSKIGTSGNEQFF TGTGCCAGCAGTAAAATTGGGACTAGCGGAAATGAGCAGTTCTTC
once NA TRBJ2-3 TRBV7-9 CASSLGSASLSDTQYF TGTGCCAGCAGTCTCGGGTCTGCCTCATTGTCAGATACGCAGTATTTT
NA TRBD2 TRBJ2-1 TRBV6-5 CASSYEREGLGEQFF TGTGCCAGCAGTTACGAGCGGGAGGGCCTCGGAGAGCAGTTCTTC
NA NA TRBJ2-7 TRBV4-2 CASSWDRSEQYF TGTGCCAGCTCCTGGGATCGGAGCGAGCAGTACTTC
NA NA TRBJ2-2 TRBV28 CASSLLTGELFF TGTGCCAGCAGTTTACTAACCGGGGAGCTGTTTTTT
many NA TRBJ2-2 TRBV3-1/TRBV3-2 CASSQGRGRNTGELFF TGTGCCAGCAGCCAAGGGCGCGGGCGGAACACCGGGGAGCTGTTTTTT
NA NA TRBJ2-3 TRBV6-5 CASSRPGAYTDTQYF TGTGCCAGCAGTAGGCCGGGAGCGTACACAGATACGCAGTATTTT
NA NA TRBJ1-1 TRBV14 CASSQDLRGTEAFF TGTGCCAGCAGCCAAGATCTGCGAGGGACTGAAGCTTTCTTT
NA NA TRBJ2-4 TRBV27 CASSSSSSLAKNIQYF TGTGCCAGCAGTTCCTCTTCTAGCTTAGCCAAAAACATTCAGTACTTC
NA NA TRBJ1-4 TRBV6-5 CASSYSGTTNEKLFF TGTGCCAGCAGTTACTCGGGTACGACTAATGAAAAACTGTTTTTT
NA NA TRBJ2-7 TRBV19 CASSFSTGVSYEQYF TGTGCCAGTAGTTTTTCCACCGGGGTCTCCTACGAGCAGTACTTC
NA TRBD2 TRBJ2-3 TRBV7-3 CASSSRGGSGTDTQYF TGTGCCAGCAGCTCAAGGGGCGGGAGTGGCACAGATACGCAGTATTTT
once NA TRBJ2-3 TRBV3-1/TRBV3-2 CASSSDWSSTDTQYF TGTGCCAGCAGCTCCGACTGGTCTAGCACAGATACGCAGTATTTT
NA NA TRBJ1-4 TRBV11-2 CASSLTGFADEKLFF TGTGCCAGCAGCTTAACTGGATTTGCAGATGAAAAACTGTTTTTT
NA TRBD1 TRBJ2-1 TRBV28 CATDRGPKNEQFF TGTGCCACCGACAGGGGTCCTAAGAATGAGCAGTTCTTC
NA NA TRBJ1-5 TRBV11-2 CASSFSDSNQPQHF TGTGCCAGCAGCTTTAGTGATAGCAATCAGCCCCAGCATTTT
once TRBD1 TRBJ1-2 TRBV7-2 CASSLGTGRSDYTF TGTGCCAGCAGCTTAGGGACAGGGAGGTCCGACTACACCTTC
NA NA TRBJ2-7 TRBV5-1 CASSPDGGAYEQYF TGCGCCAGCAGCCCCGATGGGGGGGCATACGAGCAGTACTTC
NA NA TRBJ2-7 TRBV28 CASSPGGQGTYEQYF TGTGCCAGCAGCCCCGGCGGGCAGGGAACCTACGAGCAGTACTTC